This T cell receptor (beta chain) was profiled in a study of brain T cells in children with intractable seizures. As to time point: blood from clinic visit 5 months post-surgery; TSC patient then seizure free. TCRdb's table, derived via immunoSEQ multiplex PCR, lists solely in-frame clones and lacks some. The top ten clones hold 4.5% to 7% of a sample with hundreds of thousands of clones, about 94% of them seen once. The receptor was isolated from a boy younger than two with tuberous sclerosis and intractable seizures. The sample in question was peripheral blood, obtained 4 to 5 months after surgery.

CDR3 nucleotide sequence: TGTGCCAGCAGTATATGGACACCCGAAGAGACCCAGTACTTC. This codes for CASSIWTPEETQYF. V is TRBV6-5 and J is TRBJ2-5; D possibly corresponds to TRBD1 (5 bases). The CDR3 extends over 14 amino acids. Trimming stripped 5 bases from V and 3 bases from J, with 13 bases between. Germline CDR1 MNHEY, CDR2 SVGAGI.